A single sample is the source of the 21 T cell receptor beta chains below, sequenced in a study of Graves' ophthalmopathy and Graves' hyperthyroidism. RNA served as the template for amplifying TCR beta CDR3 regions. After a first-round RT-PCR with HTBI primers, a second-round multiplex PCR was run. TCRdb passed the multiplex PCR reads through MiXCR, listing each CDR3 protein once. The sample lists around 1.1 million distinct CDR3 sequences; roughly 35% were seen once. Source material: peripheral blood or thyroid tissue (not recorded which). The receptor set was obtained from an adult man with Graves' hyperthyroidism.

In this sample, this clonotype turned up many times. The V and J genes are TRBV20-1 and TRBJ2-5; 9 bases line up with TRBD1. V gave up 6 bases and J gave up 4 bases; unmatched junction bases: 6. The CDR3 runs 13 residues. From germline, CDR1 is DFQATT and CDR2 SNEGSKA (reference sequence). CDR3 DNA sequence: TGCAGTGCCCCCAACAGGGGGCGAGAGACCCAGTACTTC. This encodes CSAPNRGRETQYF.

This clonotype was picked up one time. The V gene is TRBV7-3, the J gene TRBJ1-5; tentatively, D is TRBD1 (6 bases). The V end lost 5 bases, the J end lost 5 bases, and 22 bases lay between the germline ends. The CDR3 contains 17 residues. Germline V gene data show CDR1 as SGHTA and CDR2 as FQGTGA. CDR3 amino acids: CASSPGGNGQLYQPQHF. In DNA form, the CDR3 reads TGTGCCAGCAGCCCAGGCGGTAACGGACAGTTGTATCAGCCCCAGCATTTT.

This clonotype has at least ten counts. The rearrangement links TRBV7-9 to TRBJ1-2, with 8 positions matching TRBD1. V gave up 3 bases and J gave up 6 bases; unmatched junction bases: 0. This CDR3 contains 12 residues. Germline V gives CDR1 SEHNR, CDR2 FQNEAQ (reference sequence). CDR3 bases: TGTGCCAGCAGCTTGGACAGGGATGGCTACACCTTC. It specifies CASSLDRDGYTF.

This clonotype came up many times. CDR3 region: CASSLEQGLDEQYF. The CDR3 DNA sequence: TGTGCCAGCAGCTTAGAACAGGGGTTGGACGAGCAGTACTTC. The J gene is TRBJ2-7, the V gene TRBV9; TRBD1 agrees at 7 bases. Germline V gene sequence: CDR1 SGDLS, CDR2 YYNGEE. CDR3 length: 14 residues. V dropped 4 bases and J dropped 5; count of bases not matched to a gene: 9.

Points on this clonotype: The missing conserved phenylalanine or tryptophan at the end of this CDR3 makes a read error likely. The CDR3 nucleotides read TGTGCCAGCAGTTACCGAGCGGGAGAGACCCAGTACCTC. It codes for CASSYRAGETQYL. V usage is TRBV6-2 or TRBV6-3 and J usage is TRBJ2-5, with TRBD2 as a possible D gene (6 bases). There are 13 residues in the CDR3. The germline V and J ends were trimmed by 2 bases and 4 bases, with 8 bases remaining between them. CDR1 and CDR2 (germline): MNHEY, SVGEGT.

This clonotype was observed once. The chain recombines TRBV20-1 with TRBJ1-5, with D possibly being TRBD1 (5 bases). Trimming stripped 5 bases from V and 3 bases from J, with 17 bases between. The CDR3 extends over 15 amino acids. The germline gives CDR1 DFQATT, CDR2 SNEGSKA (reference sequence). The CDR3 nucleotides read TGCAGTGCTGGAGGGGAGACCACCATCAATCAGCCCCAGCATTTT. It is translated as CSAGGETTINQPQHF.

This clonotype has ten or more counts. The chain recombines TRBV7-8 with TRBJ1-3; 9 nucleotides agree with TRBD1. The germline V gene has CDR1 SGHVS and CDR2 FQNEAQ. Germline trimming cut 5 bases from V and 4 bases from J; bases unmatched to any gene: 6. The length of the CDR3 is 15 residues. CDR3 DNA sequence: TGTGCCAGCAGCCTCGGGACAGGGAGGGGAAACACCATATATTTT. It yields the protein CASSLGTGRGNTIYF.

The CDR3 bases are TGTGCCAGCAGCTCCGTCGACCAGGGCTACACCTTC. It yields the protein CASSSVDQGYTF. The genes are TRBV7-2 and TRBJ1-2; no reliable D call. The V gene lost 4 bases and the J gene lost 8 bases, with 11 bases spanning the gap. The CDR3 spans 12 residues. Germline values: CDR1 SGHTA, CDR2 FQGNSA.

J is TRBJ2-5 and V is TRBV7-9, with a tentative D call TRBD1 (6 bases). CDR1 and CDR2 (germline): SEHNR, FQNEAQ (reference sequence). This CDR3 has 13 amino acids. The V and J ends lost 6 bases and 7 bases respectively, with 15 bases between them. The DNA of the CDR3 is TGTGCCAGCAGGGGCACAGGGCCGGGGACCCAGTACTTC. It is translated as CASRGTGPGTQYF.

This clonotype was seen at least ten times. The junction departs from germline at one end; a sequencing error may be responsible. The rearrangement uses TRBV2 and TRBJ2-5; 7 nucleotides match TRBD1. This CDR3 is 13 amino acids long. The V gene's germline CDR1 is SNHLY and CDR2 FYNNEI. CDR3 coding DNA: TGTACCAGCAGTGGACAGGACCAAGAGACCCAGTACTTC. Translated, it gives CTSSGQDQETQYF.

In its sample, this clonotype was seen many times. The chain employs TRBV7-8 and TRBJ2-7, with 7 bases that match TRBD2. Germline V gene data show CDR1 as SGHVS and CDR2 as FQNEAQ. Trimming removed 5 bases from V and 3 bases from J; junction bases left unmatched: 7. The CDR3 runs to 14 residues. In DNA, the CDR3 is TGTGCCAGCAGCATACGGGAGGAGGGCTACGAGCAGTACTTC. It codes for CASSIREEGYEQYF.

This clonotype was detected only once. The rearrangement links TRBV20-1 to TRBJ1-5; D call uncertain. The CDR3 loop spans 14 amino acids. From germline, CDR1 is DFQATT and CDR2 SNEGSKA (reference sequence). Trimming took 1 base from V and 11 from J, leaving 18 bases between them. CDR3 sequence reads: CSARVAGASEAQHF. The CDR3 nucleotides read TGCAGTGCTAGAGTGGCGGGAGCGTCAGAGGCCCAGCATTTT.

The V and J genes are TRBV29-1 and TRBJ1-4, with 9 bases fitting TRBD1. The CDR3 runs to 12 residues. V was clipped by 8 bases and J by 8 bases; unmatched bases: 6. In germline, CDR1 is SQVTM, CDR2 ANQGSEA. The CDR3 here is CSPDRGTEKLFF. The CDR3, as DNA: TGCAGCCCAGACAGGGGGACCGAAAAACTGTTTTTT.

This clonotype was seen repeatedly, ten times or more. This chain uses TRBV20-1 with TRBJ1-6; a possible D gene is TRBD1 (5 bases). The V and J ends lost 6 bases and 6 bases respectively, with 18 bases between them. Per germline, CDR1 DFQATT and CDR2 SNEGSKA (reference sequence). CDR3 length: 15 residues. The CDR3 here is CSATEWGKGNSPLHF. CDR3 DNA sequence: TGCAGTGCCACTGAATGGGGCAAGGGTAATTCACCCCTCCACTTT.

This clonotype was seen repeatedly, ten times or more. The V gene is TRBV10-2, the J gene TRBJ1-2; TRBD1 might be the D (5 bases). This CDR3 comprises 16 residues. With 3 bases removed from V and 5 bases from J, the gap between germline ends came to 19 bases. Germline V CDR1 and CDR2: WSHSY, SAAADI. The CDR3 DNA is TGCGCCAGCAGTGAACTGAGGGGCCCCAGGACTTATGGCTACACCTTC. Residues: CASSELRGPRTYGYTF.

The chain recombines TRBV24-1 with TRBJ2-5; 8 bases are shared with TRBD1. V trimming: 4 bases; J trimming: 5 bases; junction bases outside the gene matches: 8. Per the germline V gene, CDR1 is KGHDR and CDR2 is SFDVKD. This CDR3 has 15 amino acids. CDR3 coding DNA: TGTGCCACCAGTGAGGAGGACAGGGAATGGGAGACCCAGTACTTC. It is translated as CATSEEDREWETQYF.

Ten or more counts support this clonotype. The chain employs TRBV15 and TRBJ1-6; the match to TRBD1 covers 7 bases. CDR3 length: 15 residues. In germline, CDR1 is LNHNV, CDR2 YYDKDF (reference sequence). V trimming: 5 bases; J trimming: 6 bases; junction bases outside the gene matches: 7. In DNA form, the CDR3 reads TGTGCCACCAGCGGAAAGGGGGCGCCTAATTCACCCCTCCACTTT. As protein: CATSGKGAPNSPLHF.

The chain couples TRBV20-1 to TRBJ2-5; 7 bases map to TRBD1. Trimming took 3 bases from V and 5 from J; bases not matched to a gene: 9. Germline loops: CDR1 DFQATT, CDR2 SNEGSKA (reference sequence). This CDR3 spans 14 amino acids. CDR3 DNA: TGCAGTGCTAGTTTTGACAGGGATTGGGAGACCCAGTACTTC. It encodes CSASFDRDWETQYF.

This clonotype was observed at least ten times. This chain connects TRBV19 to TRBJ1-1, with TRBD1 matching 9 bases. The CDR3 extends over 14 amino acids. The V and J ends lost 7 bases and 4 bases, in that order; junction bases with no gene match: 7. Germline V CDR1 and CDR2: LNHDA, SQIVND (reference sequence). DNA for the CDR3: TGTGCCAGTACCCCGACAGGGGGTGGCACTGAAGCTTTCTTT. Translation gives CASTPTGGGTEAFF.

The table lists this clonotype with many counts. The J gene is TRBJ1-5, the V gene TRBV15; weak D call: TRBD1 (6 bases). V shed 1 base and J shed 7 bases, with 17 bases lying between them. This CDR3 contains 16 residues. From germline, CDR1 is LNHNV and CDR2 YYDKDF (reference sequence). The CDR3 spells CATSRALPGAAQPQHF. The CDR3 DNA reads TGTGCCACCAGCAGAGCCCTACCGGGGGCAGCGCAGCCCCAGCATTTT.

This clonotype was detected many times. This rearrangement joins TRBV7-6 to TRBJ1-4; a weak D match, TRBD1 (5 bases). V was cut by 5 bases and J by 8 bases, with 18 bases left in between. The CDR3 has 15 amino acids. The germline V gene encodes CDR1 SGHVS and CDR2 FNYEAQ. The CDR3 region is CASSQGSGLLEKLFF. CDR3 coding DNA: TGTGCCAGCAGCCAAGGGTCGGGACTGCTAGAAAAACTGTTTTTT.